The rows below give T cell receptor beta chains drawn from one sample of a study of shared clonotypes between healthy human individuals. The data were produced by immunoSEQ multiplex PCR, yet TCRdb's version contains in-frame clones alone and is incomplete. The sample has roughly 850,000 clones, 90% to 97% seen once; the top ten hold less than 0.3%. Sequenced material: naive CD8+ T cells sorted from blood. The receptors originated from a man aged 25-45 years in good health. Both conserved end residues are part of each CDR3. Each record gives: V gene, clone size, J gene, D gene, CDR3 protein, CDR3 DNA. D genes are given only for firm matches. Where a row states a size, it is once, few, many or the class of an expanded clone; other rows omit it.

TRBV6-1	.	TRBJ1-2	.	CASSEARGNYGYTF	TGTGCCAGCAGTGAAGCTCGGGGAAACTATGGCTACACCTTC
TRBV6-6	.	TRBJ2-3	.	CASSYWTDTQYF	TGTGCCAGCAGTTATTGGACAGATACGCAGTATTTT
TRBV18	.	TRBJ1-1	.	CASSPREQNTEAFF	TGTGCCAGCTCACCGAGGGAGCAGAACACTGAAGCTTTCTTT
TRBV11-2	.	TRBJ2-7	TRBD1	CASSAGGRVSEQYF	TGTGCCAGCAGCGCAGGGGGCAGGGTCAGCGAGCAGTACTTC
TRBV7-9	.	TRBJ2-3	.	CASTSWDPRRTDTQYF	TGTGCCAGCACATCATGGGACCCACGTCGCACAGATACGCAGTATTTT
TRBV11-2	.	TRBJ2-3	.	CASSSTLDTQYF	TGTGCCAGCAGCTCCACCTTAGATACGCAGTATTTT
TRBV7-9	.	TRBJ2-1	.	CASSLASASYNEQFF	TGTGCCAGCAGCTTAGCTAGCGCCTCCTACAATGAGCAGTTCTTC
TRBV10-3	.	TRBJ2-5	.	CAISEKEQETQYF	TGTGCCATCAGTGAGAAGGAACAAGAGACCCAGTACTTC
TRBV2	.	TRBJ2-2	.	CASSGWELFF	TGTGCCAGCAGTGGTTGGGAGCTGTTTTTT
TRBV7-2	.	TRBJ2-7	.	CASSYTGPYEQYF	TGTGCCAGCAGCTACACCGGGCCCTACGAGCAGTACTTC
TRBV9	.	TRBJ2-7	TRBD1	CASSVGDRVGYEQYF	TGTGCCAGCAGCGTAGGGGACAGGGTGGGCTACGAGCAGTACTTC
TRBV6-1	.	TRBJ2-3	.	CASSGQNRDQIKYF	TGTGCCAGCAGTGGACAGAACCGAGACCAAATAAAGTATTTT
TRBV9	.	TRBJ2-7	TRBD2	CASSVGTSGSSYEQYF	TGTGCCAGCAGCGTAGGTACTAGCGGCAGCTCCTACGAGCAGTACTTC
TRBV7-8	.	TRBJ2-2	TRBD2	CASSLEAGTNTGELFF	TGTGCCAGCAGCTTAGAAGCGGGGACGAACACCGGGGAGCTGTTTTTT
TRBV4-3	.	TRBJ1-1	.	CASSQLRDTEAFF	TGCGCCAGCAGCCAACTCCGGGACACTGAAGCTTTCTTT
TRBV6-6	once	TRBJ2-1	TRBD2	CASSYGAGSNNEQFF	TGTGCCAGCAGTTACGGAGCGGGAAGCAACAATGAGCAGTTCTTC
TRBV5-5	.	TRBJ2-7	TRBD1	CASSPGTGPYEQYF	TGTGCCAGCAGCCCCGGGACAGGTCCGTACGAGCAGTACTTC
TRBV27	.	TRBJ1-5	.	CASSPSPGAHQPQHF	TGTGCCAGCAGTCCCTCCCCCGGGGCGCATCAGCCCCAGCATTTT
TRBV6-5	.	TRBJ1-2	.	CASSYSLQDYGYTF	TGTGCCAGCAGTTACTCGTTACAAGACTATGGCTACACCTTC
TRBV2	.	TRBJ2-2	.	CASSEWQDNTGELFF	TGTGCCAGCAGTGAGTGGCAGGACAACACCGGGGAGCTGTTTTTT
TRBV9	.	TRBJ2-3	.	CASSVPDSSTDTQYF	TGTGCCAGCAGCGTTCCGGACTCAAGCACAGATACGCAGTATTTT
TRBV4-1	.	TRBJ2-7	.	CASSPLGGMVYEQYF	TGCGCCAGCAGCCCCTTAGGCGGTATGGTCTACGAGCAGTACTTC
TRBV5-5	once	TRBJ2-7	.	CASSDVIKYEQYF	TGTGCCAGCAGCGACGTTATAAAGTACGAGCAGTACTTC
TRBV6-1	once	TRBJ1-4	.	CASSEVTATNEKLFF	TGTGCCAGCAGTGAAGTCACTGCAACTAATGAAAAACTGTTTTTT
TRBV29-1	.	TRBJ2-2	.	CSVGQSNTGELFF	TGCAGCGTTGGACAGTCGAACACCGGGGAGCTGTTTTTT
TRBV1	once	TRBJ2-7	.	CTSSLGGGRYEQYF	TGCACCAGCAGCCTGGGCGGAGGGAGGTACGAGCAGTACTTC
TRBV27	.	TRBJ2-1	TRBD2	CASRLAGPYNEQFF	TGTGCCAGCAGACTAGCGGGACCCTACAATGAGCAGTTCTTC
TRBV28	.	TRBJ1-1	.	CASSVRAGAPTDMNTEAFF	TGTGCCAGCAGCGTCCGAGCGGGGGCCCCGACGGATATGAACACTGAAGCTTTCTTT
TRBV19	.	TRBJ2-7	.	CASTPSGGPSYEQYF	TGTGCCAGTACCCCGAGTGGGGGGCCCTCCTACGAGCAGTACTTC
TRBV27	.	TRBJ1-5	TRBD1	CASSFTGGSQPQHF	TGTGCCAGCAGTTTTACAGGGGGCAGTCAGCCCCAGCATTTT
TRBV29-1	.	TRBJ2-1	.	CSVHGRSYNEQFF	TGCAGCGTTCATGGACGCTCCTACAATGAGCAGTTCTTC
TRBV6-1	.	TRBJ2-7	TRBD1	CASRHRGYEQYF	TGTGCCAGCAGGCACAGGGGTTACGAGCAGTACTTC
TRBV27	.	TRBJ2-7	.	CASSHGRDYEQYF	TGTGCCAGCAGTCACGGACGGGATTACGAGCAGTACTTC
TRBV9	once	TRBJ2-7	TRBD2	CASSELAGSSYEQYF	TGTGCCAGCAGCGAACTAGCGGGGAGCTCCTACGAGCAGTACTTC
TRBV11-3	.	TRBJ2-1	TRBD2	CASKRAGGEFNEQFF	TGTGCCAGCAAGCGAGCGGGAGGGGAATTCAATGAGCAGTTCTTC
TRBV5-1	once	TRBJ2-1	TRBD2	CASSSGLADEQFF	TGCGCCAGCAGCTCCGGACTAGCGGATGAGCAGTTCTTC
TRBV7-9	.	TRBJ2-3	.	CASSPRLGRRLTDTQYF	TGTGCCAGCAGCCCCAGGTTGGGGAGGCGGTTGACAGATACGCAGTATTTT
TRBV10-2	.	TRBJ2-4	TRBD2	CASSESLLAENIQYF	TGCGCCAGCAGTGAGTCTTTACTAGCGGAAAACATTCAGTACTTC
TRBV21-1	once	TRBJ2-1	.	CASSNSQVTNPDSSYNEQFF	TGTGCCAGCAGCAACAGCCAGGTGACTAACCCCGATAGCTCCTACAATGAGCAGTTCTTC
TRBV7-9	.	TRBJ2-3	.	CASSSSIWGTDTQYF	TGTGCCAGCAGCTCCAGCATATGGGGCACAGATACGCAGTATTTT
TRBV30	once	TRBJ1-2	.	CVVDLGQGYTF	TGTGTTGTCGACCTAGGCCAGGGCTACACCTTC
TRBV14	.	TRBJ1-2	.	CASSPNGEGGNYGYTF	TGTGCCAGCAGCCCCAACGGGGAGGGTGGTAACTATGGCTACACCTTC
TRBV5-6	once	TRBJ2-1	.	CASSPAVSSYNEQFF	TGTGCCAGCAGCCCAGCGGTAAGCTCCTACAATGAGCAGTTCTTC
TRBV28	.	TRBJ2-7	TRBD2	CASSVLAGPLYEQYF	TGTGCCAGCAGTGTACTAGCGGGACCGCTCTACGAGCAGTACTTC
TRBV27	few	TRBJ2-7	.	CASSLPSYEQYF	TGTGCCAGCAGTCTCCCCTCCTACGAGCAGTACTTC
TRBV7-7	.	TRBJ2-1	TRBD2	CASSLGIAGVYNEQFF	TGTGCTAGCAGCCTCGGGATAGCGGGAGTCTACAATGAGCAGTTCTTC
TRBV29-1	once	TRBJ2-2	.	CSVEQWRGPNTGELFF	TGCAGCGTTGAACAATGGAGAGGCCCGAACACCGGGGAGCTGTTTTTT
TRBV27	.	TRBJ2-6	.	CASSLLDGANVLTF	TGTGCCAGCAGTCTCCTCGACGGGGCCAACGTCCTGACTTTC
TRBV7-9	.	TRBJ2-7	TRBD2	CASSSKGGERAYEQYF	TGTGCCAGCAGCTCTAAGGGAGGGGAGCGGGCCTACGAGCAGTACTTC
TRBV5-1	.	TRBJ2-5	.	CASREGLKETQYF	TGCGCCAGCAGGGAGGGACTTAAAGAGACCCAGTACTTC
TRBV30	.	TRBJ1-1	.	CAIIQATEAFF	TGTGCCATAATACAGGCGACTGAAGCTTTCTTT
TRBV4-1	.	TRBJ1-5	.	CASSQGSTGNNQPQHF	TGCGCCAGCAGCCAAGGGTCTACGGGAAACAATCAGCCCCAGCATTTT
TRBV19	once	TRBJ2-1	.	CASSIPLGRNNEQFF	TGTGCCAGTAGTATTCCCCTCGGCCGGAACAATGAGCAGTTCTTC
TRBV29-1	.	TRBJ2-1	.	CSVEGAERYNEQFF	TGCAGCGTTGAAGGGGCGGAAAGGTACAATGAGCAGTTCTTC
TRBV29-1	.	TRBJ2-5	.	CSGRGAETQYF	TGCAGTGGCCGCGGGGCCGAGACCCAGTACTTC
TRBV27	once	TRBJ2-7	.	CASSLSRSYEQYF	TGTGCCAGCAGTTTAAGCAGAAGCTACGAGCAGTACTTC
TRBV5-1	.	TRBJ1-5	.	CASSLNPGNQPQHF	TGCGCCAGCAGCTTGAACCCGGGCAATCAGCCCCAGCATTTT
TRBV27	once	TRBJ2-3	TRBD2	CASSFGTSGDTQYF	TGTGCCAGCAGTTTTGGGACTAGCGGAGATACGCAGTATTTT
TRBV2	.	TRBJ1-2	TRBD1	CASSSGTGGGYGYTF	TGTGCCAGCAGTAGCGGGACAGGGGGCGGCTATGGCTACACCTTC
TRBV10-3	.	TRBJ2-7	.	CAISEEGSGEQYF	TGTGCCATCAGTGAGGAGGGGTCGGGGGAGCAGTACTTC